This TCR beta chain was profiled in a study of neoadjuvant anti-PD-1 for oral cavity cancer. The CDR3 contains 18 residues. Germline CDR1 SGHNT, CDR2 YYREEE (reference sequence). The V gene lost 8 bases and the J gene lost 3 bases, with 26 bases spanning the gap. Blood cells were analyzed directly, without culture or expansion. Blood libraries mostly used 450 to 550 ng genomic DNA, six replicates each. Profiling relied on immunoSEQ multiplex PCR, and the TCRdb table lists in-frame clones only, not all of them. The data contain about 14,000 clones, 71% of them singletons. Sample: PBMCs, taken before nivolumab (anti-PD-1) treatment. This clonotype was sampled from a person aged 40-85 years with oral cavity squamous cell carcinoma. This chain uses TRBV5-4 with TRBJ2-2; D might be TRBD1 (5 bases). CDR3 nucleotide sequence: TGTGCCAGTCTCACGCTTACCAGGGCGAATCAGGACACCGGGGAGCTGTTTTTT. It yields the protein CASLTLTRANQDTGELFF.